This T cell receptor (beta chain) was captured in a study of blood T cell repertoires in COVID-19. All enrollees were roughly 18 to 90 years old and from 20 to 30 US areas. The CDR3 sequence is 13 residues long. CDR1 is GTSNPN and CDR2 is SVGIG in the germline V gene (reference sequence). The V end lost 2 bases, the J end lost 11 bases, and 16 bases lay between the germline ends. TCRdb's copy holds only in-frame clones and misses some; the assay was immunoSEQ multiplex PCR. The data hold about 240,000 clones, with around 88% observed a single time. Sequencing was performed on PBMCs or T cells enriched from blood (not recorded which). This sequence originates from a woman in her 30s who had recovered from COVID-19. The J gene is TRBJ2-1, the V gene TRBV30, with a possible D match to TRBD2 (6 bases). DNA for the CDR3: TGTGCCTGGAGTCCACTCCGGGGGTATAAGCAGTTCTTC. It yields the protein CAWSPLRGYKQFF.